This is a list of T cell receptor beta chains from one sample in a study of T-cell reconstitution after alpha-beta-depleted transplantation in children. A single record per CDR3 protein comes from TCRdb applying MiXCR to the PCR reads. In the table there are about a million distinct CDR3 sequences, about 30% of which are singletons. This specimen was PBMCs, mostly from graft donor cells, taken 360 days after TCRalphabeta/CD19-depleted stem cell transplant. The receptors were gathered from a boy younger than two who had a stem cell transplant for SCID, so the T cells may come from the graft donor. CDR3s include the opening cysteine and the closing phenylalanine or tryptophan. Fields, in order: J gene, V gene, clone size, D gene, CDR3 protein, CDR3 DNA. D genes are given only for firm matches. A clone size is listed for some rows: how often the clone was seen (once, few, many), or a class if it is expanded.

J gene: TRBJ1-1
V gene: TRBV18
clone size: few
D gene: NA
CDR3 protein: CASSTETGYTEAFF
CDR3 DNA: TGTGCCAGCTCAACGGAGACAGGATACACTGAAGCTTTCTTT

J gene: TRBJ1-2
V gene: TRBV12-3/TRBV12-4
clone size: few
D gene: NA
CDR3 protein: CASSARAEINYGYTF
CDR3 DNA: TGTGCCAGCAGTGCCCGGGCAGAAATAAACTATGGCTACACCTTC

J gene: TRBJ2-7
V gene: TRBV5-1
clone size: NA
D gene: NA
CDR3 protein: CASSFAGPGYEQYF
CDR3 DNA: TGCGCCAGCAGCTTCGCAGGGCCAGGCTACGAGCAGTACTTC

J gene: TRBJ1-1
V gene: TRBV5-1
clone size: NA
D gene: NA
CDR3 protein: CASSLGRSPQWGTEAFF
CDR3 DNA: TGCGCCAGCAGCTTGGGACGCTCCCCACAGTGGGGTACTGAAGCTTTCTTT

J gene: TRBJ2-1
V gene: TRBV11-3
clone size: NA
D gene: TRBD1
CDR3 protein: CASSLEGQGGILNEQFF
CDR3 DNA: TGTGCCAGCAGCCTGGAGGGACAGGGAGGTATTTTAAATGAGCAGTTCTTC

J gene: TRBJ2-4
V gene: TRBV2
clone size: NA
D gene: TRBD2
CDR3 protein: CASNLLAGGPNIQYF
CDR3 DNA: TGTGCCAGCAACCTACTAGCGGGGGGGCCAAACATTCAGTACTTC

J gene: TRBJ2-7
V gene: TRBV29-1
clone size: NA
D gene: NA
CDR3 protein: CSVEAPRGDFYEQYF
CDR3 DNA: TGCAGCGTTGAGGCCCCAAGGGGGGATTTCTACGAGCAGTACTTC

J gene: TRBJ2-1
V gene: TRBV2
clone size: NA
D gene: TRBD2
CDR3 protein: CASIQTYGGAGEQFF
CDR3 DNA: TGTGCCAGCATCCAGACGTACGGGGGGGCCGGTGAGCAGTTCTTC

J gene: TRBJ2-1
V gene: TRBV2
clone size: NA
D gene: TRBD2
CDR3 protein: CASSDLISGDNEQFF
CDR3 DNA: TGTGCCAGCAGTGACTTGATTAGCGGGGATAATGAGCAGTTCTTC

J gene: TRBJ2-4
V gene: TRBV7-3
clone size: NA
D gene: NA
CDR3 protein: CASSLTRIGPAKNIQYF
CDR3 DNA: TGTGCCAGCAGCTTAACTCGGATCGGCCCAGCCAAAAACATTCAGTACTTC

J gene: TRBJ1-5
V gene: TRBV6-1
clone size: few
D gene: NA
CDR3 protein: CASRPPGPYQPQHF
CDR3 DNA: TGTGCCAGCAGGCCACCCGGGCCTTATCAGCCCCAGCATTTT

J gene: TRBJ2-5
V gene: TRBV5-6
clone size: NA
D gene: NA
CDR3 protein: CASSRVYRAQETQYF
CDR3 DNA: TGTGCCAGCAGCCGGGTCTACAGGGCACAAGAGACCCAGTACTTC

J gene: TRBJ1-1
V gene: TRBV12-3/TRBV12-4
clone size: few
D gene: TRBD1
CDR3 protein: CASSPRQGAYTEAFF
CDR3 DNA: TGTGCCAGCAGTCCTCGACAGGGGGCTTACACTGAAGCTTTCTTT

J gene: TRBJ1-2
V gene: TRBV20-1
clone size: NA
D gene: NA
CDR3 protein: CSARDSRGWGYGYTF
CDR3 DNA: TGCAGTGCTAGAGATTCGAGGGGCTGGGGCTATGGCTACACCTTC

J gene: TRBJ1-2
V gene: TRBV7-9
clone size: NA
D gene: TRBD1
CDR3 protein: CASSFEQGARYGYTF
CDR3 DNA: TGTGCCAGCAGCTTTGAACAGGGGGCTCGCTATGGCTACACCTTC

J gene: TRBJ1-5
V gene: TRBV6-1
clone size: NA
D gene: TRBD1
CDR3 protein: CASSPQGVGNQPQHF
CDR3 DNA: TGTGCCAGCAGTCCCCAGGGGGTCGGAAATCAGCCCCAGCATTTT

J gene: TRBJ2-5
V gene: TRBV5-1
clone size: few
D gene: NA
CDR3 protein: CASSFGNRVETQYF
CDR3 DNA: TGCGCCAGCAGCTTTGGAAACAGGGTAGAGACCCAGTACTTC

J gene: TRBJ1-3
V gene: TRBV12-3/TRBV12-4
clone size: NA
D gene: NA
CDR3 protein: CASREGGGNTIYF
CDR3 DNA: TGTGCCAGCAGGGAGGGAGGCGGAAACACCATATATTTT

J gene: TRBJ1-1
V gene: TRBV20-1
clone size: few
D gene: NA
CDR3 protein: CSARGGRVEEAFF
CDR3 DNA: TGCAGTGCTAGAGGGGGCAGGGTGGAGGAAGCTTTCTTT

J gene: TRBJ2-5
V gene: TRBV30
clone size: NA
D gene: TRBD2
CDR3 protein: CAWSLAGVQETQYF
CDR3 DNA: TGTGCCTGGAGCCTAGCGGGGGTCCAAGAGACCCAGTACTTC

J gene: TRBJ1-2
V gene: TRBV28
clone size: few
D gene: TRBD1
CDR3 protein: CASSRQGMSYGYTF
CDR3 DNA: TGTGCCAGCAGCCGACAGGGGATGAGTTACGGCTACACCTTC

J gene: TRBJ1-1
V gene: TRBV2
clone size: NA
D gene: TRBD1
CDR3 protein: CASSHKQGRTEAFF
CDR3 DNA: TGTGCCAGCAGTCATAAACAGGGGAGGACTGAAGCTTTCTTT

J gene: TRBJ2-1
V gene: TRBV20-1
clone size: NA
D gene: TRBD2
CDR3 protein: CSARVAGGAYNEQFF
CDR3 DNA: TGCAGTGCTAGGGTAGCGGGGGGCGCCTACAATGAGCAGTTCTTC

J gene: TRBJ2-3
V gene: TRBV20-1
clone size: NA
D gene: TRBD2
CDR3 protein: CSVGWTSGPTDTQYF
CDR3 DNA: TGCAGTGTCGGATGGACTAGCGGACCCACAGATACGCAGTATTTT

J gene: TRBJ1-5
V gene: TRBV6-5
clone size: NA
D gene: TRBD1
CDR3 protein: CASSYAGGAGQPQHF
CDR3 DNA: TGTGCCAGCAGTTACGCAGGGGGCGCCGGCCAGCCCCAGCATTTT

J gene: TRBJ2-7
V gene: TRBV6-1
clone size: NA
D gene: TRBD1
CDR3 protein: CASSADRGTYEQYF
CDR3 DNA: TGTGCCAGCAGTGCGGACAGGGGGACCTACGAGCAGTACTTC

J gene: TRBJ1-5
V gene: TRBV28
clone size: few
D gene: NA
CDR3 protein: CASTGAYSNQPQHF
CDR3 DNA: TGTGCCAGCACCGGAGCTTATAGCAATCAGCCCCAGCATTTT

J gene: TRBJ2-1
V gene: TRBV20-1
clone size: NA
D gene: TRBD2
CDR3 protein: CSAPEVPSGGRRNNEQFF
CDR3 DNA: TGCAGTGCCCCCGAGGTCCCTAGCGGGGGGCGGAGAAACAATGAGCAGTTCTTC

J gene: TRBJ2-5
V gene: TRBV20-1
clone size: NA
D gene: TRBD2
CDR3 protein: CSARTSGGWWQETQYF
CDR3 DNA: TGCAGTGCCAGGACTAGCGGGGGATGGTGGCAAGAGACCCAGTACTTC

J gene: TRBJ1-1
V gene: TRBV20-1
clone size: NA
D gene: NA
CDR3 protein: CSARGMGPDTEAFF
CDR3 DNA: TGCAGTGCCAGAGGGATGGGCCCTGACACTGAAGCTTTCTTT

J gene: TRBJ1-1
V gene: TRBV15
clone size: NA
D gene: NA
CDR3 protein: CATSRDTRAAFF
CDR3 DNA: TGTGCCACCAGCAGAGATACCCGCGCAGCTTTCTTT

J gene: TRBJ1-2
V gene: TRBV5-1
clone size: NA
D gene: NA
CDR3 protein: CASSPRRQTNYGYTF
CDR3 DNA: TGCGCCAGCAGCCCGAGAAGACAGACTAACTATGGCTACACCTTC

J gene: TRBJ1-1
V gene: TRBV10-3
clone size: many
D gene: NA
CDR3 protein: CAASQGSMNTEAFF
CDR3 DNA: TGTGCCGCAAGTCAGGGGAGCATGAACACTGAAGCTTTCTTT

J gene: TRBJ2-1
V gene: TRBV6-2/TRBV6-3
clone size: few
D gene: NA
CDR3 protein: CASSYPMDGSSYNEQFF
CDR3 DNA: TGTGCCAGCAGTTACCCTATGGACGGGAGCTCCTACAATGAGCAGTTCTTC

J gene: TRBJ1-1
V gene: TRBV6-5
clone size: NA
D gene: NA
CDR3 protein: CASSWSFEHREAFF
CDR3 DNA: TGTGCCAGCAGTTGGTCTTTCGAACATCGGGAAGCTTTCTTT

J gene: TRBJ2-1
V gene: TRBV5-1
clone size: NA
D gene: TRBD2
CDR3 protein: CASSLAPQAGAVYNEQFF
CDR3 DNA: TGCGCCAGCAGCTTGGCCCCTCAAGCGGGGGCAGTCTACAATGAGCAGTTCTTC

J gene: TRBJ1-1
V gene: TRBV5-6
clone size: few
D gene: NA
CDR3 protein: CASSRDTGYTEAFF
CDR3 DNA: TGTGCCAGCAGCCGGGACACTGGGTACACTGAAGCTTTCTTT

J gene: TRBJ2-7
V gene: TRBV4-1
clone size: few
D gene: NA
CDR3 protein: CASSQDNVGVEQYF
CDR3 DNA: TGCGCCAGCAGCCAAGATAACGTCGGGGTTGAGCAGTACTTC

J gene: TRBJ2-3
V gene: TRBV9
clone size: many
D gene: NA
CDR3 protein: CARDPSTDTQYF
CDR3 DNA: TGTGCCCGGGACCCTAGCACAGATACGCAGTATTTT

J gene: TRBJ2-3
V gene: TRBV18
clone size: NA
D gene: TRBD2
CDR3 protein: CASSSFPLAGETDTQYF
CDR3 DNA: TGTGCCAGCTCATCCTTCCCTCTAGCGGGGGAAACAGATACGCAGTATTTT

J gene: TRBJ2-7
V gene: TRBV7-2
clone size: NA
D gene: TRBD2
CDR3 protein: CASSLRWTSGYEQYF
CDR3 DNA: TGTGCCAGCAGCCTCAGATGGACTAGCGGGTACGAGCAGTACTTC

J gene: TRBJ2-1
V gene: TRBV2
clone size: NA
D gene: NA
CDR3 protein: CASRRERVSYNEQFF
CDR3 DNA: TGTGCCAGCCGCCGCGAGCGGGTATCCTACAATGAGCAGTTCTTC

J gene: TRBJ2-1
V gene: TRBV7-7
clone size: few
D gene: TRBD2
CDR3 protein: CASSKERGNNEQFF
CDR3 DNA: TGTGCCAGCAGCAAGGAGCGGGGGAACAATGAGCAGTTCTTC

J gene: TRBJ2-1
V gene: TRBV5-6
clone size: NA
D gene: NA
CDR3 protein: CASSLGSLGEQFF
CDR3 DNA: TGTGCCAGCAGCTTGGGTTCACTCGGTGAGCAGTTCTTC

J gene: TRBJ2-1
V gene: TRBV6-2/TRBV6-3
clone size: few
D gene: NA
CDR3 protein: CASSYSIRGGDQQFF
CDR3 DNA: TGTGCCAGCAGTTACTCGATCCGCGGCGGGGACCAGCAGTTCTTC